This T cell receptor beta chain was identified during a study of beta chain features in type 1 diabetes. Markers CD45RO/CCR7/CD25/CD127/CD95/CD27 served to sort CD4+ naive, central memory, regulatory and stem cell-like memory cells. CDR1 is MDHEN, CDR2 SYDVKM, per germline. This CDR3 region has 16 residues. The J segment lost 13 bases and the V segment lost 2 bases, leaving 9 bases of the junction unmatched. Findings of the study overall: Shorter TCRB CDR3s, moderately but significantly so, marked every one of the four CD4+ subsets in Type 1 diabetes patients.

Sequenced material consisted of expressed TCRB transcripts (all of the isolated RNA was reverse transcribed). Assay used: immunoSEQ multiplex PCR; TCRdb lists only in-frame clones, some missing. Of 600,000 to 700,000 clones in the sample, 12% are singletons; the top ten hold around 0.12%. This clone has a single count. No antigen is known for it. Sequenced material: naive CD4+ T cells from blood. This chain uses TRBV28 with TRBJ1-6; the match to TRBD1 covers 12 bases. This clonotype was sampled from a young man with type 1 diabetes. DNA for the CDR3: TGTGCCAGCAGTTTAATTGGGACAGGGGGCTCAGGTCCCCTCCACTTT. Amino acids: CASSLIGTGGSGPLHF.